The 16 T cell receptor beta chains reported below all come from one sample, sequenced in a study of shared clonotypes between healthy human individuals. TCRdb's copy holds only in-frame clones and misses some; the assay was immunoSEQ multiplex PCR. The sample shows about 2.2 million clones, about 94% of them seen only once. Naive CD8 cells comprised CD45RO-negative, CCR7-positively selected cells, excluding terminally differentiated effector memory CD45RA+ cells. The sequenced material came from naive CD8+ T cells from PBMCs. These receptors all stem from a young man in good health. Some clones in this sample may be carry-over from other donors' samples.

The rearrangement uses TRBV4-2 and TRBJ1-1, with TRBD1 as a possible D gene (5 bases). The CDR3 has 16 amino acids. V was pared by 0 bases and J by 1 base, with 12 bases between. Germline assignment: CDR1 LGHNA and CDR2 YNFKEQ. The CDR3 region is CASSQDRDETNTEAFF. The CDR3 nucleotides read TGTGCCAGCAGCCAAGACAGGGACGAAACGAACACTGAAGCTTTCTTT.

V and J are TRBV27 and TRBJ2-7; 11 bases match TRBD2. After removal of 2 bases from V and 5 bases from J, the junction contained 11 bases not matched to a gene. CDR3 size: 17 residues. Germline V gives CDR1 MNHEY, CDR2 SMNVEV (reference sequence). CDR3 loop: CASSLIASGRILDEQYF. As DNA, the CDR3 is TGTGCCAGCAGTTTAATCGCTAGCGGGAGGATACTCGACGAGCAGTACTTC.

This clone was counted a single time. The chain joins TRBV7-9 to TRBJ2-3, with 9 bases aligning to TRBD1. With 5 bases clipped from V and 2 bases from J, the junction kept 5 bases outside the gene matches. CDR3 size: 15 residues. Germline CDR1 reads SEHNR; CDR2 reads FQNEAQ (reference sequence). For the CDR3, the DNA is TGTGCCAGCAGCCCCGGGACAGGGCTCACAGATACGCAGTATTTT. It specifies CASSPGTGLTDTQYF.

The chain couples TRBV4-3 to TRBJ1-2; a weak D match, TRBD1 (5 bases). The germline V gene has CDR1 LGHNA and CDR2 YSLEER. The CDR3 totals 16 residues. V shed 4 bases and J shed 2 bases, with 17 bases lying between them. This chain's CDR3 is CASSPQTEGTNYGYTF. The CDR3, as DNA: TGCGCCAGCAGCCCACAGACAGAGGGAACGAACTATGGCTACACCTTC.

J is TRBJ2-7 and V is TRBV10-1; no reliable D call. From germline, CDR1 is WNHNN and CDR2 SYGVQD (reference sequence). V dropped 4 bases and J dropped 0 bases, with 13 bases sitting between them. The CDR3 is 15 amino acids. CDR3: CASSVGGFSSYEQYF. In DNA form, the CDR3 reads TGCGCCAGCAGTGTGGGCGGATTCAGCTCCTACGAGCAGTACTTC.

The chain couples TRBV5-1 to TRBJ2-3; possible D gene TRBD1, 5 bases. The CDR3 length is 15 residues. The ends were cut back, 4 bases at V and 4 bases at J, with 16 bases in the middle. Germline CDR1 is SGHRS and CDR2 is YFSETQ. CDR3 region: CASSQLRDSADTQYF. In nucleotides, the CDR3 is TGCGCCAGCAGCCAGCTCAGGGATTCGGCAGATACGCAGTATTTT.

The CDR3 coding sequence is TGTGCCAGCAGCGTAGATATTAGTGGGCAAGAGACCCAGTACTTC. It specifies CASSVDISGQETQYF. V and J are TRBV9 and TRBJ2-5; D unresolved. Trimming took off 0 bases at V and 2 bases at J, with 11 bases between the two ends. The CDR3 loop spans 15 amino acids. Looked up from germline, CDR1 is SGDLS and CDR2 is YYNGEE.

The chain links TRBV6-6 to TRBJ2-7; weak D call: TRBD1 (5 bases). The CDR3 sequence is 12 residues long. Germline V lookup: CDR1 MNHNY, CDR2 SVGAGI (reference sequence). Trimming cost V 0 bases and J 6 bases, with 6 bases left between them. The DNA of the CDR3 is TGTGCCAGCAGTTACTCCAGGGTCGAGCAGTACTTC. It specifies CASSYSRVEQYF.

The V gene is TRBV27, the J gene TRBJ2-7; D possibly corresponds to TRBD2 (5 bases). V was clipped by 5 bases and J by 7 bases, with 12 bases between them. The CDR3 is 12 residues long. Germline V gives CDR1 MNHEY, CDR2 SMNVEV (reference sequence). The CDR3 loop is CASSPLGVEQYF. CDR3 bases: TGTGCCAGCAGTCCCCTCGGGGTTGAGCAGTACTTC.

This clone was observed a single time. The chain links TRBV11-2 to TRBJ2-1; D not resolved. Germline V CDR1 and CDR2: SGHAT, FQNNGV. The CDR3 totals 13 residues. Trimming removed 5 bases from V and 8 bases from J, with 13 bases in between. In DNA form, the CDR3 reads TGTGCCAGCAGCCCCAGACCTGGTGATGAGCAGTTCTTC. Translated, it gives CASSPRPGDEQFF.

V gene TRBV4-3 combines with J gene TRBJ1-1, with D possibly TRBD1 on 6 matching bases. Germline assignment: CDR1 LGHNA and CDR2 YSLEER. The CDR3 runs 16 residues. V gave up 3 bases and J gave up 8 bases, with 22 bases separating them. The CDR3 coding sequence is TGCGCCAGCAGCCAGAGCTGGTGGGGGGCCCCCTGGGAAGCTTTCTTT. Its protein is CASSQSWWGAPWEAFF.

The V gene is TRBV10-3, the J gene TRBJ1-1; D not resolved. V lost 3 bases and J 4 bases, leaving 9 bases between the germline ends. This CDR3 comprises 13 residues. Germline lookup yields CDR1 ENHRY and CDR2 SYGVKD. The CDR3 nucleotides read TGTGCCATCAGTGATAAGGGCACCACTGAAGCTTTCTTT. Translated, it gives CAISDKGTTEAFF.

The rearrangement joins TRBV6-4 to TRBJ1-1, with D possibly being TRBD1 (6 bases). The germline CDR1 and CDR2 sequences are MRHNA and SNTAGT. V dropped 8 bases and J dropped 3 bases, with 16 bases sitting between them. The CDR3 consists of 14 residues. This CDR3 is CASRRTARDTEAFF. The CDR3, as DNA: TGTGCCAGCCGGAGGACAGCCCGAGACACTGAAGCTTTCTTT.

The J gene is TRBJ2-7, the V gene TRBV11-2; TRBD1 aligns across 10 bases. The V gene end was trimmed by 6 bases and the J gene end by 5 bases; junction bases not matched to a gene: 10. Looked up from germline, CDR1 is SGHAT and CDR2 is FQNNGV. The CDR3 is 15 amino acids. The CDR3 loop is CASRLRQGAWDEQYF. In DNA form, the CDR3 reads TGTGCCAGCAGACTACGACAGGGGGCGTGGGACGAGCAGTACTTC.

The chain combines TRBV5-4 with TRBJ2-1; 10 bases agree with TRBD1. This CDR3 spans 14 amino acids. Germline V gives CDR1 SGHNT, CDR2 YYREEE (reference sequence). Trimming at V came to 7 bases and at J to 8 bases, leaving 9 bases not matched to a gene. CDR3 loop: CASSRDRGWDEQFF. CDR3 nucleotide sequence: TGTGCCAGCTCCCGGGACAGGGGATGGGATGAGCAGTTCTTC.

CDR3 DNA: TGCGCCAGCAGCCAAGAGAGGCAGGGGTCAGAAGCAGATACGCAGTATTTT. It specifies CASSQERQGSEADTQYF. V and J are TRBV4-3 and TRBJ2-3; a weak D match, TRBD1 (6 bases). The germline gives CDR1 LGHNA, CDR2 YSLEER. Trimming pared 0 bases from V and 4 bases from J, leaving 17 bases between. This CDR3 has 17 amino acids.